The 3 T cell receptor beta chains reported below all come from one sample, sequenced in a study of blood T cell repertoires in COVID-19. Clones were sequenced by immunoSEQ multiplex PCR, and TCRdb holds only the in-frame ones, with some missing. The sample lists 130,000 or so clones, around 89% occurring once. The specimen sequenced was peripheral blood. These receptors were collected from a man aged 55 to 70 with COVID-19, enrolled during active disease.

The chain recombines TRBV28 with TRBJ1-4; TRBD1 is a possible D gene (5 bases). CDR1 MDHEN and CDR2 SYDVKM come from the germline V gene. V gave up 5 bases and J gave up 8 bases, with 21 bases separating them. The CDR3 is 16 residues long. The CDR3 region is CASSPPGAGVREKLFF. The CDR3 DNA reads as TGTGCCAGCAGTCCCCCTGGGGCGGGAGTAAGGGAAAAACTGTTTTTT.

The V and J genes are TRBV12-3 or TRBV12-4 and TRBJ1-3; tentatively, D is TRBD1 (5 bases). V was shortened by 3 bases and J by 4 bases, with 7 bases between the two germline ends. The CDR3 has 13 residues. CDR3 residues: CASSLNRGNTIYF. The CDR3 DNA follows: TGTGCCAGCAGTTTGAACAGGGGAAACACCATATATTTT.

The chain is built from TRBV10-3 and TRBJ2-7; 8 positions agree with TRBD1. V shed 6 bases, J shed 4 bases, and the junction held 8 bases outside the gene matches. CDR1 and CDR2 (germline): ENHRY, SYGVKD. The CDR3 length is 14 residues. In nucleotides, the CDR3 is TGTGCCATCAGAGAGACAGGGGTGGAGTACGAGCAGTACTTC. It translates to CAIRETGVEYEQYF.